The sequence of this TCR beta chain was determined in a study of blood T cells in healthy people across ages. A J-beta primer mix and a sample-barcoded 5' primer were used in a second PCR of roughly 7 to 12 cycles. TCRdb used MiXCR to reprocess the 5' RACE reads, holding one entry per CDR3 protein. The repertoire holds around 1,700,000 distinct CDR3 sequences, with 28% as singletons. Sample: blood. The receptor was derived from a woman aged 30 to 39 in good health.

The CDR3 DNA is TGTGCCAGCAGCCCCGGACCTCTAGCGGGGGGCAAGTACTTC. This sequence encodes CASSPGPLAGGKYF. The chain carries TRBV14 and TRBJ2-4; 11 bases map to TRBD2. J gave up 14 bases and V 4 bases, and 10 bases lay outside the gene matches. Germline loops: CDR1 SGHDN, CDR2 FVKESK. The CDR3 length is 14 residues.